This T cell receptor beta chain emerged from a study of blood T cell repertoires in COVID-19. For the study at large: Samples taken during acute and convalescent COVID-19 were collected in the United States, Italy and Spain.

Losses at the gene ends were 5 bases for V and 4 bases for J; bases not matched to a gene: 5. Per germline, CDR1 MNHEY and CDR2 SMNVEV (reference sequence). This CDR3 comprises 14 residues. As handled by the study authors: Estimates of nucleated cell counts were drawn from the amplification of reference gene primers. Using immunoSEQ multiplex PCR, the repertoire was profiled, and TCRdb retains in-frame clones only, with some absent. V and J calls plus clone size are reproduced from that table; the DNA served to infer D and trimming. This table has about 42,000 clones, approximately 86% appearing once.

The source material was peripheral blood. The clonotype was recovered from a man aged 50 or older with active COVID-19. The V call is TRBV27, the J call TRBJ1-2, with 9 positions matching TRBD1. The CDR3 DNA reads TGTGCCAGCAGTGGCTACAGGGGGCCCTATGGCTACACCTTC. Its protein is CASSGYRGPYGYTF.